Below, 14 T cell receptor beta chains from the same sample are listed, as sequenced in a study of T cell responses to AZD1222 COVID-19 vaccine. Sequencing was performed with immunoSEQ multiplex PCR; in TCRdb, only in-frame clones are kept and a portion is missing. The sample comprises 100,000 or so clones, roughly 90% of which are singletons, and approximately 2.8% rests with the top ten. The material sequenced was peripheral blood, taken on day 0 of AZD1222 vaccination. These receptor sequences come from an adult in good health.

The chain uses TRBV24-1 and TRBJ2-3; TRBD1 agrees at 9 bases. The CDR3 is made up of 16 amino acids. Germline loops: CDR1 KGHDR, CDR2 SFDVKD. V gave up 8 bases and J gave up 4 bases; unmatched junction bases: 12. CDR3 in DNA: TGTGCCACCACGTCGGCCCTGGGACAGGGCGCAGATACGCAGTATTTT. Translation gives CATTSALGQGADTQYF.

The chain joins TRBV9 to TRBJ2-5, with 7 nucleotides matching TRBD2. J was trimmed by 2 bases and V by 0 bases; bases with no gene match: 4. The CDR3 runs to 15 residues. CDR1 SGDLS and CDR2 YYNGEE come from the germline V gene. This CDR3 is CASSVVGGGQETQYF. CDR3 bases: TGTGCCAGCAGCGTAGTGGGGGGAGGGCAAGAGACCCAGTACTTC.

The J gene is TRBJ1-5, the V gene TRBV19; 7 bases are a match to TRBD1. V shed 3 bases, J shed 0 bases, and the junction held 8 bases outside the gene matches. The CDR3 runs to 17 residues. Germline CDR1 is LNHDA and CDR2 is SQIVND (reference sequence). The CDR3 sequence is CASSIILGQSSNQPQHF. Written as DNA, the CDR3 is TGTGCCAGTAGTATCATTTTGGGACAGTCTAGCAATCAGCCCCAGCATTTT.

The chain uses TRBV29-1 and TRBJ1-1; no definite D call. The CDR3 consists of 10 residues. CDR1 and CDR2 from the germline V gene are SQVTM and ANQGSEA. Trimming took 6 bases from V and 7 from J, leaving 9 bases between them. CDR3 nucleotides: TGCAGCGTCATGGCCGGTGAAGCTTTCTTT. It yields the protein CSVMAGEAFF. The whole variable domain, filled in from reference TRBV29-1 and TRBJ1-1, reads SAVISQKPSRDICQRGTSLTIQCQVDSQVTMMFWYRQQPGQSLTLIATANQGSEATYESGFVIDKFPISRPNLTFSTLTVSNMSPEDSSIYLCSVMAGEAFFGQGTRLTVV.

In the case of this clone: A read error may account for a junction end that differs from germline. This sequence joins TRBV6-2 or TRBV6-3 and TRBJ2-7; 7 nucleotides match TRBD2. The CDR3 is 14 residues long. Germline V gene sequence: CDR1 MNHEY, CDR2 SVGEGT. The CDR3 DNA reads TGTGCCAGCACTTACAGCGGGAAATCCTCCGAGCAGTACTTC. This gives the protein CASTYSGKSSEQYF.

The V and J genes are TRBV5-4 and TRBJ1-1; D is ambiguous. CDR1 and CDR2 (germline): SGHNT, YYREEE (reference sequence). The CDR3 totals 15 residues. Trimming took 4 bases from V and 0 from J, leaving 13 bases between them. As DNA, the CDR3 is TGTGCCAGCAGCACGGACGGTAACATGAACACTGAAGCTTTCTTT. Translation: CASSTDGNMNTEAFF.

This chain links TRBV11-2 with TRBJ1-2; TRBD1 is a possible D gene (6 bases). CDR1 is SGHAT and CDR2 is FQNNGV in the germline V gene. The V end lost 0 bases, the J end lost 8 bases, and 13 bases lay between the germline ends. The CDR3 is 14 residues long. CDR3 sequence reads: CASSLDWTENGYTF. The CDR3 DNA is TGTGCCAGCAGCTTAGATTGGACAGAGAACGGCTACACCTTC.

The rearrangement joins TRBV30 to TRBJ1-3; D may be TRBD1 (5 bases). The CDR3 has 15 residues. Germline lookup yields CDR1 GTSNPN and CDR2 SVGIG (reference sequence). Trimming removed 4 bases at V and 9 bases at J, with 22 bases between. CDR3 loop: CAWTSIGRSGGTIYF. CDR3 coding DNA: TGTGCCTGGACCTCGATAGGGCGCTCGGGGGGCACCATATATTTT.

The rearrangement uses TRBV5-4 and TRBJ2-7; D is unresolved. CDR1 SGHNT and CDR2 YYREEE come from the germline V gene (reference sequence). V lost 1 base to trimming and J lost 0 bases, with 8 bases between them. CDR3 length: 14 amino acids. For the CDR3, the DNA is TGTGCCAGCAGCTTGACGGAGAACTCCTACGAGCAGTACTTC. Translating it yields CASSLTENSYEQYF.

The rearrangement uses TRBV28 and TRBJ2-4; TRBD1 aligns across 10 bases. Germline V gives CDR1 MDHEN, CDR2 SYDVKM. The CDR3 sequence is 17 residues long. Trimming at V came to 2 bases and at J to 2 bases, leaving 6 bases not matched to a gene. The CDR3 DNA reads TGTGCCAGCAGTTTACCTCGGACAGGGGGAACCAAAAACATTCAGTACTTC. This encodes CASSLPRTGGTKNIQYF.

The CDR3 sequence: CAWSVPGYSYYEQYF. The CDR3 DNA reads TGTGCCTGGAGTGTACCGGGGTATAGTTACTACGAGCAGTACTTC. The chain uses TRBV30 and TRBJ2-7, with a tentative D call TRBD2 (5 bases). V was trimmed by 0 bases and J by 3 bases, leaving 15 bases between them. The CDR3 extends over 15 amino acids. Germline V gives CDR1 GTSNPN, CDR2 SVGIG (reference sequence).

The rearrangement links TRBV5-4 to TRBJ2-7; D is possibly TRBD2 (6 bases). V shed 2 bases and J shed 2 bases, with 8 bases lying between them. The CDR3 is 13 residues long. Germline CDR1 and CDR2: SGHNT and YYREEE (reference sequence). This chain's CDR3 is CASSFSGTYEQYF. The DNA of the CDR3 is TGTGCCAGCAGCTTTAGCGGAACCTACGAGCAGTACTTC.

This chain uses TRBV9 with TRBJ2-2; 7 bases are shared with TRBD2. Unmatched junction bases numbered 4, after V lost 0 bases and J lost 2 bases. The CDR3 has 16 residues. In germline, CDR1 is SGDLS, CDR2 YYNGEE. CDR3 in amino acids: CASSVGTSRNTGELFF. CDR3 DNA sequence: TGTGCCAGCAGCGTAGGGACTAGTAGAAACACCGGGGAGCTGTTTTTT.

This chain connects TRBV30 to TRBJ1-1, with D tentatively TRBD1 (6 bases). V was clipped by 2 bases and J by 3 bases, with 13 bases between them. The CDR3 contains 14 residues. Germline values: CDR1 GTSNPN, CDR2 SVGIG (reference sequence). The CDR3 DNA reads as TGTGCCTGGAGTTCCTGGACAGTGGACACTGAAGCTTTCTTT. Its protein is CAWSSWTVDTEAFF.